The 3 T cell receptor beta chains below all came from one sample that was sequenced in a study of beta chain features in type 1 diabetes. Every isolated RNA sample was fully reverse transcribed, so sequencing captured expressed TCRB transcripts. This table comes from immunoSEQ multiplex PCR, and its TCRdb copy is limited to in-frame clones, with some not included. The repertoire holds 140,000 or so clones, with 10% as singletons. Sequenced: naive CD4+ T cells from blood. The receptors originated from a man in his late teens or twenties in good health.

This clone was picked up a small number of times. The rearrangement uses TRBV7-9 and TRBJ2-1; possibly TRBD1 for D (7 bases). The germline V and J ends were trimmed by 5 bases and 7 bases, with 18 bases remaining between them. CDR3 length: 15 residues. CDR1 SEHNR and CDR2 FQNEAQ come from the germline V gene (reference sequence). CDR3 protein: CASSPRGQGGNEQFF. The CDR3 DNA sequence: TGTGCCAGCAGCCCCCGAGGGCAGGGGGGTAATGAGCAGTTCTTC. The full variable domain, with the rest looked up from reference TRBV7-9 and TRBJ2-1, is DTGVSQNPRHKITKRGQNVTFRCDPISEHNRLYWYRQTLGQGPEFLTYFQNEAQLEKSRLLSDRFSAERPKGSFSTLEIQRTEQGDSAMYLCASSPRGQGGNEQFFGPGTRLTVL.

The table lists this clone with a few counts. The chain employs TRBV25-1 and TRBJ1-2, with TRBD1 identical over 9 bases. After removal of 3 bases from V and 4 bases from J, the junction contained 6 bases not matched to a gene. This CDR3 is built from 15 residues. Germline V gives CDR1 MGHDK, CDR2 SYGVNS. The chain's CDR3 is CASSDTGGASYGYTF. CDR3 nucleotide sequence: TGTGCCAGCAGTGACACAGGGGGCGCGAGCTATGGCTACACCTTC.

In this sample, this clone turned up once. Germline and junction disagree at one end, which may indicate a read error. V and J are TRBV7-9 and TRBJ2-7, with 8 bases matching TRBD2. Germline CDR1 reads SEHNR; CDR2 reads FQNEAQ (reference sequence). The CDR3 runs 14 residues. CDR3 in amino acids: CATSSRGGHYEQYF. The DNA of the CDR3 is TGTGCCACCAGCTCCCGGGGGGGCCACTACGAGCAGTACTTC.